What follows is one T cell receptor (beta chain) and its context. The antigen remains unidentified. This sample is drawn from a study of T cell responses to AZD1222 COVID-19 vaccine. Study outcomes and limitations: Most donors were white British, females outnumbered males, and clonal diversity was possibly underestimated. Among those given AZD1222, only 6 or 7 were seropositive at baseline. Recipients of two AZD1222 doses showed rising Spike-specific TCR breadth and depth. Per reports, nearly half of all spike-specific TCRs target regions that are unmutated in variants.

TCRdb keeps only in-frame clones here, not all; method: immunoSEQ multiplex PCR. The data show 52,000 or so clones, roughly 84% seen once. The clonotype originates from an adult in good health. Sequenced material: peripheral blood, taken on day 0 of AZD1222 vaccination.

In DNA form, the CDR3 reads TGTGCCAGCAGTTGGGGCGGGGCTGGGGCCAACGTCCTGACTTTC. It specifies CASSWGGAGANVLTF. The chain couples TRBV6-2 or TRBV6-3 to TRBJ2-6, with D tentatively TRBD2 (6 bases). Germline V gene lookup returns CDR1 MNHEY and CDR2 SVGEGT. The CDR3 covers 15 residues. The V and J ends lost 4 bases and 2 bases respectively, with 9 bases between them.